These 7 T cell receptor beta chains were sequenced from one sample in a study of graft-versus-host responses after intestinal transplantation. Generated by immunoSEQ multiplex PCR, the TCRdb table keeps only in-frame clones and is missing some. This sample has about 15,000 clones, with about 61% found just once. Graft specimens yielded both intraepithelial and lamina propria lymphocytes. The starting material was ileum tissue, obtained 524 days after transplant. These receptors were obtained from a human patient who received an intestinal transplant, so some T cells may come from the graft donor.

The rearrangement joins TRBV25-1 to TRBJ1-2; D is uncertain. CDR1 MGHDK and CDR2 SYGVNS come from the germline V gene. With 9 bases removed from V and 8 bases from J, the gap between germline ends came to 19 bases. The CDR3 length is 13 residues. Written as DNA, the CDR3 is TGTGCCAGTCAAAGAACGCAGTCGCAAGGCTACACCTTC. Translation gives CASQRTQSQGYTF.

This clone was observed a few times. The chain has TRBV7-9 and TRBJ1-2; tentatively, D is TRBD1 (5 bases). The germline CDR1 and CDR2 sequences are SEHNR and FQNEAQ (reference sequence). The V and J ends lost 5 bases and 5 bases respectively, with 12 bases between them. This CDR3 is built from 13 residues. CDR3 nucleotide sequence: TGTGCCAGCAGCCGAGAGGGACTTTATGGCTACACCTTC. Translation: CASSREGLYGYTF.

This chain's CDR3 is CATSSDFGNTIYF. The CDR3 nucleotides are TGTGCCACCAGCAGCGACTTTGGGAACACCATATATTTT. V is TRBV15 and J is TRBJ1-3, with D unresolved. The V end lost 3 bases, the J end lost 7 bases, and 10 bases lay between the germline ends. CDR1 LNHNV and CDR2 YYDKDF come from the germline V gene (reference sequence). The CDR3 runs to 13 residues.

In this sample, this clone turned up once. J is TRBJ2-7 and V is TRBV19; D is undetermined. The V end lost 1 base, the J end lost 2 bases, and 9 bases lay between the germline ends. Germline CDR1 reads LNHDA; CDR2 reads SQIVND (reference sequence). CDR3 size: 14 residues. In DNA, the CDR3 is TGTGCCAGTAGTATAGCCCCAGGCCCCTACGAGCAGTACTTC. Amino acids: CASSIAPGPYEQYF. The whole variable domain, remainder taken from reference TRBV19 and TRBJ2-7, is DGGITQSPKYLFRKEGQNVTLSCEQNLNHDAMYWYRQDPGQGLRLIYYSQIVNDFQKGDIAEGYSVSREKKESFPLTVTSAQKNPTAFYLCASSIAPGPYEQYFGPGTRLTVT.

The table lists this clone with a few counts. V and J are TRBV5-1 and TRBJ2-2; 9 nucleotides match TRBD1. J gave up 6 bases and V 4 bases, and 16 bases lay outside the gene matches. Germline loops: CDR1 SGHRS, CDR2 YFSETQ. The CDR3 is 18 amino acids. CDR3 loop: CASSPAGTGMNYAGELFF. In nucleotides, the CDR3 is TGCGCCAGCAGCCCGGCCGGGACAGGGATGAATTACGCCGGGGAGCTGTTTTTT.

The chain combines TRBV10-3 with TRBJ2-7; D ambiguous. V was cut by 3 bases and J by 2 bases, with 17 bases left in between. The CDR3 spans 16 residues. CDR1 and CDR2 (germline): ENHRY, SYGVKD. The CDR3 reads CAISERWPDMAYEQYF. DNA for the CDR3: TGTGCCATCAGTGAAAGATGGCCCGATATGGCCTACGAGCAGTACTTC.

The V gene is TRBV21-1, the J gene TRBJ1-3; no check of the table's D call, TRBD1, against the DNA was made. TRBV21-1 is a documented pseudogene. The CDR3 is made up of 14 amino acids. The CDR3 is CASSKGHSGNTIYF. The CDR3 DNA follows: TGTGCCAGCAGCAAAGGACACTCTGGAAACACCATATATTTT.